The present T cell receptor beta chain was sequenced within a study of cytomegalovirus exposure and HLA in healthy donors. CDR1 SGHRS and CDR2 YFSETQ come from the germline V gene. This CDR3 has 15 residues. V was shortened by 3 bases and J by 5 bases, with 17 bases between the two germline ends. It was with 60 Vbeta and 13 Jbeta primers that the PCR ran. TCRdb keeps only in-frame clones here, not all; method: immunoSEQ multiplex PCR. The sample includes about 60,000 clones, 65% to 80% of them seen just once. This chain links TRBV5-1 with TRBJ2-5, with D perhaps matching TRBD2 (6 bases). Sequencing was carried out using PBMCs. This TCR was recovered from a middle-aged man in good health and CMV-seropositive. This chain's CDR3 is CASSSKGGPLETQYF. Here the CDR3 DNA reads TGCGCCAGCAGCTCAAAGGGAGGACCCCTGGAGACCCAGTACTTC. The complete variable domain, with remaining parts taken from reference TRBV5-1 and TRBJ2-5, reads KAGVTQTPRYLIKTRGQQVTLSCSPISGHRSVSWYQQTPGQGLQFLFEYFSETQRNKGNFPGRFSGRQFSNSRSEMNVSTLELGDSALYLCASSSKGGPLETQYFGPGTRLLVL.